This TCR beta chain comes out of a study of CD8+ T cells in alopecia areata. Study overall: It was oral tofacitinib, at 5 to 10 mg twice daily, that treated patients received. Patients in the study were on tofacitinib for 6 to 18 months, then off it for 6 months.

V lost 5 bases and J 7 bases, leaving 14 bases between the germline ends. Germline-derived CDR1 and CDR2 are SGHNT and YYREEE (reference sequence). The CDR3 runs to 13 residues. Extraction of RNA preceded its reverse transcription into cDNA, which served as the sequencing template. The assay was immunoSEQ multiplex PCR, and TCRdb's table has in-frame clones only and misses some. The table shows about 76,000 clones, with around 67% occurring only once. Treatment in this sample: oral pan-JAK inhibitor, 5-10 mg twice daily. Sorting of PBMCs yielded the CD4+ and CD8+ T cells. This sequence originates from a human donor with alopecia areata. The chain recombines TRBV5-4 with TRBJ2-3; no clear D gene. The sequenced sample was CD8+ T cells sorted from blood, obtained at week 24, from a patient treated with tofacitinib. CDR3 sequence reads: CASSRTYMNTQYF. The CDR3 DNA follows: TGTGCCAGCAGTAGGACCTATATGAATACGCAGTATTTT.